These 4 T cell receptor beta chains were all obtained from the same sample, sequenced in a study of blood T cell repertoires in COVID-19. Clones were read by immunoSEQ multiplex PCR, and TCRdb kept only the in-frame ones, dropping some. Of over 150,000 clones listed, 82% are singletons. Material: peripheral blood. These receptors all stem from a woman older than 75 with active or convalescent COVID-19.

The gene calls are TRBV5-4 and TRBJ2-2; TRBD2 matches at 7 bases. Losses at the gene ends were 2 bases for V and 5 bases for J; bases not matched to a gene: 6. The CDR3 extends over 15 amino acids. Germline CDR1 is SGHNT and CDR2 is YYREEE (reference sequence). CDR3: CASSLPGTKTGELFF. DNA of the CDR3: TGTGCCAGCAGCTTACCCGGGACTAAGACCGGGGAGCTGTTTTTT.

This clone was recorded at least ten times. The rearrangement joins TRBV20-1 to TRBJ1-4; TRBD1 might be the D (5 bases). Germline values: CDR1 DFQATT, CDR2 SNEGSKA (reference sequence). The CDR3 sequence is 14 residues long. Trimming took 3 bases from V and 6 from J, leaving 14 bases between them. Written as DNA, the CDR3 is TGCAGTGCTAGTTCATCACCGGGGGATGAAAAACTGTTTTTT. Its translation: CSASSSPGDEKLFF.

The chain combines TRBV6-4 with TRBJ1-2; D is undetermined. V lost 5 bases, J lost 5 bases, and 18 bases lay in between. The germline V gene has CDR1 MRHNA and CDR2 SNTAGT. The CDR3 is 15 residues long. CDR3 amino acids: CASSSSGDANYGYTF. CDR3 in DNA: TGTGCCAGCAGTTCTAGCGGTGATGCCAATTATGGCTACACCTTC.

The chain employs TRBV4-1 and TRBJ2-5; 12 bases match TRBD1. CDR1 is MGHRA and CDR2 is YSYEKL in the germline V gene. The length of the CDR3 is 18 residues. With V trimmed by 2 bases and J by 2 bases, 9 bases remained unmatched. CDR3 coding DNA: TGCGCCAGCAGCCAATCTAGCGGGACAGGGGGCCCTCAAGAGACCCAGTACTTC. Encoded protein: CASSQSSGTGGPQETQYF.